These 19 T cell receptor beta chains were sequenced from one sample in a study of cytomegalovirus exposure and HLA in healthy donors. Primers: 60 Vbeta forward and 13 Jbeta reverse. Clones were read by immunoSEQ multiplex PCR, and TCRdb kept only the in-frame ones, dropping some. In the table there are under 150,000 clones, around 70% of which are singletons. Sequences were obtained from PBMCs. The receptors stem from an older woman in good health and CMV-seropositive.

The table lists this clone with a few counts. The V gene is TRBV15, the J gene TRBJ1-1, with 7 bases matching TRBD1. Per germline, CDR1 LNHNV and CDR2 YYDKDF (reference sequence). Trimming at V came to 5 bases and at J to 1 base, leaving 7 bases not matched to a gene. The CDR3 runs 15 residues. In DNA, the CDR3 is TGTGCCACCAGCGTCCGGACAGGTACGAACACTGAAGCTTTCTTT. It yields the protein CATSVRTGTNTEAFF. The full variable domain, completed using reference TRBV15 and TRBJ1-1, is DAMVIQNPRYQVTQFGKPVTLSCSQTLNHNVMYWYQQKSSQAPKLLFHYYDKDFNNEADTPDNFQSRRPNTSFCFLDIRSPGLGDTAMYLCATSVRTGTNTEAFFGQGTRLTVV.

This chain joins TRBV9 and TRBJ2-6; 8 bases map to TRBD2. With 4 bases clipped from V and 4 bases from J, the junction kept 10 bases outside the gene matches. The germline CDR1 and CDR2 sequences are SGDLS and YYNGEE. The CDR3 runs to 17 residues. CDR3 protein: CASSPDPLAVGANVLTF. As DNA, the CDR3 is TGTGCCAGCAGCCCCGACCCACTAGCGGTCGGGGCCAACGTCCTGACTTTC.

The CDR3: CASSFPGRGAYNEQFF. Here the CDR3 DNA reads TGTGCCAGTAGTTTTCCGGGACGGGGGGCCTACAATGAGCAGTTCTTC. This chain joins TRBV19 and TRBJ2-1, with TRBD2 identical over 7 bases. The trim removed 5 bases at V and 2 bases at J, leaving 9 bases unmatched. Germline V gene lookup returns CDR1 LNHDA and CDR2 SQIVND (reference sequence). The CDR3 has 16 amino acids.

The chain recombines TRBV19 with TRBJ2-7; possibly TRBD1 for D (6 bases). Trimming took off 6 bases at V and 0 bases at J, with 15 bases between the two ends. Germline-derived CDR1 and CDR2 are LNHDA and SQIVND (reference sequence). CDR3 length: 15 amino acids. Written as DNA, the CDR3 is TGTGCCAGTAGCCGACAGGTCTCCAGCTCCTACGAGCAGTACTTC. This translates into CASSRQVSSSYEQYF.

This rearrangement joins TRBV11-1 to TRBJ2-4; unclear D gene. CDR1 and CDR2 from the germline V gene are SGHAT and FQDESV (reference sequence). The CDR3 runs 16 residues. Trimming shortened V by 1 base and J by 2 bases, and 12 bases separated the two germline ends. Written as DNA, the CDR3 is TGTGCCAGCAGCTTAGATCTTCGGGTTCCCAAAAACATTCAGTACTTC. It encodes CASSLDLRVPKNIQYF.

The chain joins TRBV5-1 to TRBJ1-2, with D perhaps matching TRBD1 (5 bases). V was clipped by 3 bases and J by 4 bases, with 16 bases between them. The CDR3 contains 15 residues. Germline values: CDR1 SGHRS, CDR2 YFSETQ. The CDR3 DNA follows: TGCGCCAGCAGCTCGTCCGGGGGAGGTACCTATGGCTACACCTTC. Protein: CASSSSGGGTYGYTF. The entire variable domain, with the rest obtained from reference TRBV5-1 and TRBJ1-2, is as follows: KAGVTQTPRYLIKTRGQQVTLSCSPISGHRSVSWYQQTPGQGLQFLFEYFSETQRNKGNFPGRFSGRQFSNSRSEMNVSTLELGDSALYLCASSSSGGGTYGYTFGSGTRLTVV.

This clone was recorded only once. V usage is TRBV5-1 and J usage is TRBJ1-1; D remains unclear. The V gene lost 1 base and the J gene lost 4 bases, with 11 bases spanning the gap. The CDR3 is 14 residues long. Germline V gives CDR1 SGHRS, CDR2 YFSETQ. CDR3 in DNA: TGCGCCAGCAGCTTGACGAAATTCGGCACTGAAGCTTTCTTT. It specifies CASSLTKFGTEAFF. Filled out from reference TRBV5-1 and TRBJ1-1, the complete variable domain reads KAGVTQTPRYLIKTRGQQVTLSCSPISGHRSVSWYQQTPGQGLQFLFEYFSETQRNKGNFPGRFSGRQFSNSRSEMNVSTLELGDSALYLCASSLTKFGTEAFFGQGTRLTVV.

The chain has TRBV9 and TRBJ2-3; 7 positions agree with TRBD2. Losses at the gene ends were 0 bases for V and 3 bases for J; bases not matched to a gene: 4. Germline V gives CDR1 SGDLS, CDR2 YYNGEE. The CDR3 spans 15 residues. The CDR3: CASSVGGGETDTQYF. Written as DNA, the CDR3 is TGTGCCAGCAGCGTAGGGGGGGGAGAAACAGATACGCAGTATTTT.

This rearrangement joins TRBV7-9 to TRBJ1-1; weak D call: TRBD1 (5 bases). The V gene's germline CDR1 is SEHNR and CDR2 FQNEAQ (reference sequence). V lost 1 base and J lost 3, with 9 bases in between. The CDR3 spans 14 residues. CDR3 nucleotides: TGTGCCAGCAGCTTAGGGGTAGGGGACACTGAAGCTTTCTTT. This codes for CASSLGVGDTEAFF.

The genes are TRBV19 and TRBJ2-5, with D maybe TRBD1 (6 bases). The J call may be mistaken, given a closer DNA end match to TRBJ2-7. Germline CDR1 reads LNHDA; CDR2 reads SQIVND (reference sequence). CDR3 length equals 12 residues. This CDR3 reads CASSTSGDEQYF. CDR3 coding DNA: TGTGCCAGTAGCACCTCAGGGGACGAGCAGTACTTC.

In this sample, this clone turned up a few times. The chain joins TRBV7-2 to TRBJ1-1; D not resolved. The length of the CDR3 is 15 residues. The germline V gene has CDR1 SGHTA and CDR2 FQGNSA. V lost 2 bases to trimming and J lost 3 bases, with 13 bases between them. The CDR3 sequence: CASSLPGERHTEAFF. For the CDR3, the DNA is TGTGCCAGCAGCTTACCCGGGGAAAGGCACACTGAAGCTTTCTTT.

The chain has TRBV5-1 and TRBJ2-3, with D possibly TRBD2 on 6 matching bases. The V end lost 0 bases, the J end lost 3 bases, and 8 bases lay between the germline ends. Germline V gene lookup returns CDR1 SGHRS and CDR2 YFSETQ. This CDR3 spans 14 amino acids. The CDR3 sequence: CASSLVGRTDTQYF. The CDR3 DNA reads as TGCGCCAGCAGCTTGGTGGGGAGGACAGATACGCAGTATTTT.

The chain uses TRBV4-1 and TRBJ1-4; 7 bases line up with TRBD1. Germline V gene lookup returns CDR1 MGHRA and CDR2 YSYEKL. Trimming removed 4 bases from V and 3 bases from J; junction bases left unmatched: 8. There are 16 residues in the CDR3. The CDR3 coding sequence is TGCGCCAGCAGCCGCGTGACCGGGACAGCTAATGAAAAACTGTTTTTT. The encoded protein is CASSRVTGTANEKLFF.

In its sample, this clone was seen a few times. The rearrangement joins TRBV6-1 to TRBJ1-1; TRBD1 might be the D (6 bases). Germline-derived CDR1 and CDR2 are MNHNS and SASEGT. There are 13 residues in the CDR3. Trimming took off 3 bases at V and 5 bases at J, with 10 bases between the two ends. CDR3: CASSEGAWTEAFF. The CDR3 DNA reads TGTGCCAGCAGTGAGGGGGCGTGGACTGAAGCTTTCTTT.

This CDR3 is CASSFTGLYGEKLFF. The CDR3 nucleotides read TGTGCCAGCAGTTTTACAGGGCTTTACGGTGAAAAACTGTTTTTT. The chain links TRBV6-5 to TRBJ1-4; D is perhaps TRBD1 (6 bases). Germline V gene sequence: CDR1 MNHEY, CDR2 SVGAGI. CDR3 size: 15 residues. The V end was cut by 4 bases, the J end by 7 bases, with 16 bases between.

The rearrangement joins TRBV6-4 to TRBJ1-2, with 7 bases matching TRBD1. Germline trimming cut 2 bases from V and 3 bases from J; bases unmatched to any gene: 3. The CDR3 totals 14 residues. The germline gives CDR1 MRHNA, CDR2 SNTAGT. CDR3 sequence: CASSDPGTDYGYTF. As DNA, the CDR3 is TGTGCCAGCAGTGACCCAGGGACAGACTATGGCTACACCTTC.

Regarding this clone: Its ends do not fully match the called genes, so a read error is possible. DNA of the CDR3: TGTGCCAGCAGCGGGGGGGGGATGTCGTACACTGAAACTTTCTTT. This codes for CASSGGGMSYTETFF. The gene calls are TRBV9 and TRBJ1-1; tentative D call: TRBD1 (5 bases). The CDR3 has 15 residues. The V gene's germline CDR1 is SGDLS and CDR2 YYNGEE.

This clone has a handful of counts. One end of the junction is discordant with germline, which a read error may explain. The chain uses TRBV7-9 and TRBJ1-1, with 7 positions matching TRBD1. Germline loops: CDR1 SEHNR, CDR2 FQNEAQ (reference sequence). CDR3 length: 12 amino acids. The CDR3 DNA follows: TGTTCCAGCAGCAAGGGACAGCGTGAAGCTTTCTTT. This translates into CSSSKGQREAFF. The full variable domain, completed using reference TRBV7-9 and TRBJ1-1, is DTGVSQNPRHKITKRGQNVTFRCDPISEHNRLYWYRQTLGQGPEFLTYFQNEAQLEKSRLLSDRFSAERPKGSFSTLEIQRTEQGDSAMYLCSSSKGQREAFFGQGTRLTVV.

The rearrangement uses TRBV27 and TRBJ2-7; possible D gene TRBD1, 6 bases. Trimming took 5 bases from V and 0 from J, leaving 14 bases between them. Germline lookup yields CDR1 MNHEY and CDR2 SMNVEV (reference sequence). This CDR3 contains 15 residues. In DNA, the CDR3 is TGTGCCAGCAGTGAACGTCCGGGACACTCCTACGAGCAGTACTTC. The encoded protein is CASSERPGHSYEQYF.